This is a list of T cell receptor beta chains from one sample in a study of molecular identifiers for immune sequencing clone quantification. TCRdb independently ran MiXCR on the PCR reads; one entry per CDR3 protein. The sample holds approximately 100,000 distinct CDR3 sequences, 36% seen once. The source material was naive CD8+ T cells from blood, with Jurkat cell RNA spiked in. The source of these receptors is a human donor in good health. Some libraries in this study had Jurkat cell RNA spiked in. CDR3s include the opening cysteine and the closing phenylalanine or tryptophan. The D gene is left open where the match is weak. Clone sizes are given selectively: once, few, many, or a class where the clone is expanded.

length	size	V	J	D	CDR3	DNA
13	-	TRBV6-2/TRBV6-3	TRBJ1-5	-	CASTQGEGQPQHF	TGTGCCAGCACCCAAGGGGAAGGACAGCCCCAGCATTTT
12	once	TRBV6-5	TRBJ1-5	-	CASSYWGGPRHF	TGTGCCAGCAGTTACTGGGGGGGGCCCCGGCATTTT
16	few	TRBV7-6	TRBJ2-7	TRBD1	CASSLGQPVSTYEQYF	TGTGCCAGCAGCTTGGGACAGCCAGTATCAACCTACGAGCAGTACTTC
14	few	TRBV28	TRBJ2-7	TRBD1	CASDPGTGLYEQYF	TGTGCCAGCGACCCCGGGACAGGCCTCTACGAGCAGTACTTC
11	many	TRBV28	TRBJ2-1	-	CASSHQTGQFF	TGTGCCAGCAGTCATCAAACGGGGCAGTTCTTC
14	many	TRBV9	TRBJ2-7	TRBD2	CASSPASGVYEQYF	TGTGCCAGCAGCCCCGCTAGCGGAGTTTACGAGCAGTACTTC
13	few	TRBV20-1	TRBJ2-7	-	CSASDRVHYEQYF	TGCAGTGCTAGCGACCGGGTCCACTACGAGCAGTACTTC
16	many	TRBV6-6	TRBJ1-2	TRBD1	CASSYPKAQGAYGYTF	TGTGCCAGCAGTTACCCAAAGGCACAGGGGGCCTATGGCTACACCTTC
14	few	TRBV6-6	TRBJ1-5	TRBD1	CASSYRQGNQPQHF	TGTGCCAGCAGTTACAGACAGGGGAATCAGCCCCAGCATTTT
11	-	TRBV7-9	TRBJ2-1	-	CASSLTDEQFF	TGTGCCAGCAGCTTAACGGATGAGCAGTTCTTC
13	many	TRBV24-1	TRBJ1-1	-	CALIEGGGTEAFF	TGTGCCCTGATTGAGGGTGGGGGAACTGAAGCTTTCTTT
16	few	TRBV9	TRBJ2-2	TRBD2	CASSQTSGRNTGELFF	TGTGCCAGCAGTCAGACTAGCGGGAGGAACACCGGGGAGCTGTTTTTT
12	many	TRBV7-8	TRBJ2-3	-	CASSFPPDTQYF	TGTGCCAGCAGCTTTCCGCCAGATACGCAGTATTTT
16	-	TRBV28	TRBJ1-5	-	CASRTDRTGSNQPQHF	TGTGCCAGCAGAACTGACAGGACTGGGAGCAATCAGCCCCAGCATTTT
12	many	TRBV7-2	TRBJ2-1	-	CASSWDYNEQFF	TGTGCCAGCAGCTGGGATTACAATGAGCAGTTCTTC
13	few	TRBV27	TRBJ1-1	-	CASSYREWTEAFF	TGTGCCAGCAGTTACAGGGAATGGACTGAAGCTTTCTTT
13	-	TRBV12-3/TRBV12-4	TRBJ1-1	TRBD1	CASGAGGEPEAFF	TGTGCCAGCGGAGCAGGGGGAGAACCTGAAGCTTTCTTT
11	few	TRBV20-1	TRBJ2-7	TRBD1	CSAGTEYEQYF	TGCAGTGCGGGGACAGAATACGAGCAGTACTTC
14	-	TRBV4-3	TRBJ2-7	TRBD1	CASSQADRGYEQYF	TGCGCCAGCAGCCAAGCCGACAGGGGATACGAGCAGTACTTC
17	few	TRBV3-1	TRBJ1-3	-	CASSGPSRRVPGNTIYF	TGTGCCAGCAGCGGCCCTTCGAGGAGGGTGCCTGGAAACACCATATATTTT
14	many	TRBV28	TRBJ2-3	TRBD1	CASSRQGFTDTQYF	TGTGCCAGCAGTAGACAGGGGTTCACAGATACGCAGTATTTT
15	-	TRBV19	TRBJ1-1	-	CASSMSGEWDTEAFF	TGTGCCAGTAGTATGTCCGGGGAATGGGACACTGAAGCTTTCTTT
17	few	TRBV13	TRBJ2-1	TRBD2	CAGSPQVVSGRAGEQFF	TGTGCCGGCAGCCCCCAAGTTGTTAGCGGGAGGGCCGGTGAGCAGTTCTTC
14	-	TRBV9	TRBJ1-5	-	CASSDGTRGQPQHF	TGTGCCAGCAGCGACGGGACCCGGGGCCAGCCCCAGCATTTT
15	-	TRBV6-5	TRBJ1-6	TRBD1	CASSPAGQVYSPLHF	TGTGCCAGCAGTCCAGCTGGACAGGTTTATTCACCCCTCCACTTT
16	-	TRBV28	TRBJ2-7	-	CASSPTRGRSSYEQYF	TGTGCCAGCAGTCCAACCCGGGGGCGGAGCTCCTACGAGCAGTACTTC
20	many	TRBV5-5	TRBJ2-6	-	CASSSDGTFFPRSGANVLTF	TGTGCCAGCAGCTCTGACGGGACATTCTTCCCCCGCTCTGGGGCCAACGTCCTGACTTTC
16	-	TRBV20-1	TRBJ2-1	TRBD2	CSARDLAGGLPLGQFF	TGCAGTGCTAGAGATCTGGCGGGAGGGCTCCCACTTGGGCAGTTCTTC
15	-	TRBV5-1	TRBJ2-3	TRBD2	CASTLGTSPPDTQYF	TGCGCCAGCACCTTGGGGACTAGCCCACCAGATACGCAGTATTTT
17	few	TRBV7-6	TRBJ2-3	-	CASSSDSGPARADTQYF	TGTGCCAGCAGCTCAGATTCGGGACCGGCGCGGGCAGATACGCAGTATTTT
17	-	TRBV5-1	TRBJ1-3	-	CASSLGPKRDSGNTIYF	TGCGCCAGCAGCTTGGGACCAAAGAGAGACTCTGGAAACACCATATATTTT
15	many	TRBV7-6	TRBJ2-2	-	CASSLGPLRTGELFF	TGTGCCAGCAGCTTAGGCCCCCTCCGCACCGGGGAGCTGTTTTTT
15	few	TRBV5-1	TRBJ2-1	TRBD2	CASSQREQGYNEQFF	TGCGCCAGCAGCCAGCGGGAGCAGGGATACAATGAGCAGTTCTTC
16	few	TRBV7-9	TRBJ2-5	TRBD1	CASSSPHGTVQETQYF	TGTGCCAGCAGCTCCCCTCACGGGACAGTCCAAGAGACCCAGTACTTC
15	few	TRBV9	TRBJ2-3	-	CASSVGGQGLDTQYF	TGTGCCAGCAGCGTAGGCGGCCAGGGACTAGATACGCAGTATTTT
18	many	TRBV7-6	TRBJ2-3	TRBD2	CASRPGLAGVGGTDTQYF	TGTGCCAGCAGACCAGGACTAGCGGGAGTGGGGGGCACAGATACGCAGTATTTT
12	few	TRBV20-1	TRBJ2-1	-	CSAASDSYQQFF	TGCAGTGCAGCCTCGGATAGCTATCAGCAGTTCTTC
14	-	TRBV13	TRBJ2-4	TRBD1	CASSPGTAKNIQYF	TGTGCCAGCAGCCCCGGGACAGCTAAAAACATTCAGTACTTC
15	many	TRBV20-1	TRBJ2-4	TRBD2	CSAATSGRAKNIQYF	TGCAGTGCTGCTACTAGCGGGAGGGCCAAAAACATTCAGTACTTC
13	-	TRBV12-3/TRBV12-4	TRBJ1-5	-	CASGRGPNQPQHF	TGTGCCAGCGGCCGGGGCCCCAATCAGCCCCAGCATTTT
14	-	TRBV7-9	TRBJ2-5	TRBD2	CASSYGLAGETQYF	TGTGCCAGCAGCTACGGACTAGCAGGAGAGACCCAGTACTTC
15	-	TRBV11-2	TRBJ1-5	-	CASSLEGGGNQPQHF	TGTGCCAGCAGCCTGGAAGGAGGGGGCAATCAGCCCCAGCATTTT
15	many	TRBV28	TRBJ2-5	-	CASSQIRGAPETQYF	TGTGCCAGCAGCCAAATTCGGGGGGCGCCGGAGACCCAGTACTTC
14	many	TRBV20-1	TRBJ2-7	-	CSARVFQESYEQYF	TGCAGTGCTAGAGTCTTCCAGGAAAGCTACGAGCAGTACTTC
15	once	TRBV28	TRBJ1-6	TRBD1	CASRLYATGSSPLHF	TGTGCCAGCCGTTTATACGCGACAGGGTCGTCACCCCTCCACTTT
14	-	TRBV5-1	TRBJ2-1	TRBD2	CASRELAGDNEQFF	TGCGCCAGCAGGGAGCTAGCGGGAGATAATGAGCAGTTCTTC
12	-	TRBV28	TRBJ2-7	-	CASSFFGGEQYF	TGTGCCAGCAGTTTTTTTGGTGGGGAGCAGTACTTC
14	-	TRBV10-3	TRBJ1-3	-	CAIGGLLSGNTIYF	TGTGCCATCGGGGGACTGCTCTCTGGAAACACCATATATTTT
15	once	TRBV27	TRBJ1-3	-	CASSLSGSLAGTINF	TGTGCCAGCAGTTTGTCCGGCAGCCTAGCGGGCACCATAAATTTT
14	-	TRBV10-3	TRBJ1-6	-	CAITPGVGNSPLHF	TGTGCCATCACTCCGGGGGTTGGTAATTCACCCCTCCACTTT
14	-	TRBV12-3/TRBV12-4	TRBJ1-5	TRBD1	CASSTYRGEEPQHF	TGTGCCAGCAGTACGTACAGGGGAGAGGAGCCCCAGCATTTT
15	many	TRBV4-3	TRBJ2-3	-	CASSPGGGGTDTQYF	TGCGCCAGCAGCCCCGGGGGTGGAGGGACAGATACGCAGTATTTT
13	many	TRBV7-8	TRBJ2-7	TRBD1	CASSFGQVYEQYF	TGTGCCAGCAGCTTTGGACAGGTCTACGAGCAGTACTTC
14	many	TRBV20-1	TRBJ2-7	-	CSARDMSGSREQYF	TGCAGTGCTAGAGATATGTCCGGCTCTCGGGAGCAGTACTTC
15	few	TRBV7-9	TRBJ2-7	-	CASSPELRGGYEQYF	TGTGCCAGCAGCCCTGAGCTCAGGGGAGGATACGAGCAGTACTTC
14	-	TRBV5-4	TRBJ2-7	-	CASSLSWGAYEQYF	TGTGCCAGCAGCTTAAGTTGGGGGGCCTACGAGCAGTACTTC
12	few	TRBV6-2/TRBV6-3	TRBJ2-4	TRBD1	CASSASIGTEYF	TGTGCCAGCAGCGCTTCAATAGGGACAGAGTACTTC
13	-	TRBV15	TRBJ2-7	-	CATRLIAVDEQYF	TGTGCCACCCGTCTCATCGCGGTGGACGAGCAGTACTTC
14	-	TRBV28	TRBJ2-7	-	CASSLSWTSSERYF	TGTGCCAGCAGTTTATCCTGGACTTCTAGCGAGCGGTACTTC